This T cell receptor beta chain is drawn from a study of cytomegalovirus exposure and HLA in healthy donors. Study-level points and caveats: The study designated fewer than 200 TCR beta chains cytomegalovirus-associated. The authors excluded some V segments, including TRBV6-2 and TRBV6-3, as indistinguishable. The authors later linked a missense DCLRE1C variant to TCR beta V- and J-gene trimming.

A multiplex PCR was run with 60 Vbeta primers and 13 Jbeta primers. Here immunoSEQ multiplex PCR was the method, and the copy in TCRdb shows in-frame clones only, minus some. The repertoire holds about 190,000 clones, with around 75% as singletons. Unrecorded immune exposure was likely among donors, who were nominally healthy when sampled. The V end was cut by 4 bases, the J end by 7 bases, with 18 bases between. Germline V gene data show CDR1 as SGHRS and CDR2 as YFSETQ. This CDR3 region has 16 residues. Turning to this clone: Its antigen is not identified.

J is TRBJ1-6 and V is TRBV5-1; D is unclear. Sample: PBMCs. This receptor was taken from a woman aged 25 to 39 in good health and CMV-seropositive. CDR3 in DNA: TGCGCCAGCAGCCTCGCGGCGGCAGCGGTAAATTCACCCCTCCACTTT. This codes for CASSLAAAAVNSPLHF.